Listed below are T cell receptor beta chains from one sample, sequenced in a study of early T cells in non-severe SARS-CoV-2 infection. TCRdb itself ran the 5' RACE reads through MiXCR, one entry per CDR3 protein. The data hold under 65,000 distinct CDR3 sequences, with over 10% observed a single time. This material consisted of whole blood, taken at baseline. The receptors come from an adult who was a healthcare worker with PCR-confirmed SARS-CoV-2 infection or an uninfected control (not recorded which). CDR3s include the opening cysteine and the closing phenylalanine or tryptophan. The D gene is left open where the match is weak. Size is omitted from some rows. Given values are once, few, many or a class for expanded clones.

size	D	V	J	DNA	CDR3
.	TRBD1	TRBV3-1	TRBJ1-6	TGTGCCAGCAGCCAATTCCCCCGGGACAGGGGGATCCCCCTCCACTTT	CASSQFPRDRGIPLHF
.	TRBD2	TRBV6-5	TRBJ2-1	TGTGCCAGCAGTTACTCGAGGGCGGGGGGACCCAATGAGCAGTTCTTC	CASSYSRAGGPNEQFF
few	.	TRBV7-3	TRBJ1-1	TGTGCCAGCAGCTTTCAACCTGGGACTGAAGCTTTCTTT	CASSFQPGTEAFF
many	TRBD2	TRBV7-2	TRBJ2-1	TGTGCCAGCAGCTTAGAAGTAGCGGGGTACAATGAGCAGTTCTTC	CASSLEVAGYNEQFF
.	.	TRBV9	TRBJ2-5	TGTGCCAGCAGCGTAGGACGAGCTGGCTCGATGGTCCAGTACTTC	CASSVGRAGSMVQYF
few	.	TRBV9	TRBJ1-4	TGTGCCAGCAGCGTCGGGCGGACCGATTGGGGAATTAATGAAAAACTGTTTTTT	CASSVGRTDWGINEKLFF
.	.	TRBV20-1	TRBJ2-1	TGCAGTGCTAGTACGGATCACAATGAGCAGTTCTTC	CSASTDHNEQFF
many	TRBD2	TRBV20-1	TRBJ2-3	TGCAGTGCTCATACTGGACTAGCGCCAGATACGCAGTATTTT	CSAHTGLAPDTQYF
.	.	TRBV5-6	TRBJ2-5	TGTGCCAGCAGCTCCCCCTGGGCCCAGTACTTC	CASSSPWAQYF
many	.	TRBV24-1	TRBJ2-1	TGTGCCACCAGTGATTTCCCCCCCAGAGGGCCGGGGGCATACAATGAGCAGTTCTTC	CATSDFPPRGPGAYNEQFF
few	.	TRBV2	TRBJ1-5	TGTGCCAGCAGTGGGGGCTCCGGGACAAATCAGCCCCAGCATTTT	CASSGGSGTNQPQHF
.	TRBD1	TRBV7-8	TRBJ1-1	TGTGCCAGCAGCCCCTGGGACAGCTCGAACACTGAAGCTTTCTTT	CASSPWDSSNTEAFF
.	TRBD1	TRBV4-1	TRBJ1-1	TGCGCCAGCAGGGCAGGGGGCGAGGGCACTGAAGCTTTCTTT	CASRAGGEGTEAFF
many	.	TRBV28	TRBJ1-3	TGTGCCAGCAGTCCCAGGACAGAGGGGAACACCATATATTTT	CASSPRTEGNTIYF
.	TRBD2	TRBV9	TRBJ2-7	TGTGCCAGCAGTTATGGACTAGCGGGAGACGACGAGCAGTACTTC	CASSYGLAGDDEQYF
.	.	TRBV7-7	TRBJ2-5	TGTGCTAGCAGCTTAGACGAGAAGACCCAGTACTTC	CASSLDEKTQYF
.	TRBD2	TRBV19	TRBJ2-3	TGTGCCAGTAGTATAGCGCTAGCGGGAGCCGGAGATACGCAGTATTTT	CASSIALAGAGDTQYF
.	.	TRBV20-1	TRBJ2-7	TGCAGTGCCCTAAACAGGGGAGCGCGGGACGACGAGCAGTACTTC	CSALNRGARDDEQYF